This TCR beta chain comes out of a study of blood T cell repertoires in COVID-19. The germline gives CDR1 MNHNY, CDR2 SVGAGI (reference sequence). The CDR3 loop spans 13 amino acids. Unmatched junction bases numbered 3, after V lost 4 bases and J lost 3 bases. The repertoire was sequenced with immunoSEQ multiplex PCR; TCRdb's copy has only in-frame clones and lacks some. The top ten hold around 4.5% of the sample, which has roughly 100,000 clones, over 65% seen once. Sequenced material: peripheral blood. The chain couples TRBV6-6 to TRBJ2-7; 7 bases line up with TRBD1. The receptor's source is a human donor in a cohort sampled during active COVID-19. The CDR3 sequence: CASSWDRNYEQYF. CDR3 DNA: TGTGCCAGCAGTTGGGACAGAAACTACGAGCAGTACTTC.